This T cell receptor (beta chain) was identified in a study of PD-1 blockade in mismatch repair-deficient tumors. CDR1 is SEHNR, CDR2 FQNEAQ, per germline (reference sequence). The V and J ends lost 4 bases and 1 base, in that order; junction bases with no gene match: 10. This CDR3 contains 17 residues. Data came from immunoSEQ multiplex PCR; TCRdb stores just in-frame clones and leaves some out. Here the sample spans 30,000 to 45,000 clones, approximately 80% being singletons. The sequence was collected from an adult with mismatch repair-deficient cancer. This chain connects TRBV7-9 to TRBJ2-1, with TRBD2 matching 7 bases. The specimen was PBMCs, collected approximately 41 weeks after starting pembrolizumab. CDR3 nucleotide sequence: TGTGCCAGCAGCTCCCAAGGGGTGGGGGGGTCCTACAATGAGCAGTTCTTC. It translates to CASSSQGVGGSYNEQFF.